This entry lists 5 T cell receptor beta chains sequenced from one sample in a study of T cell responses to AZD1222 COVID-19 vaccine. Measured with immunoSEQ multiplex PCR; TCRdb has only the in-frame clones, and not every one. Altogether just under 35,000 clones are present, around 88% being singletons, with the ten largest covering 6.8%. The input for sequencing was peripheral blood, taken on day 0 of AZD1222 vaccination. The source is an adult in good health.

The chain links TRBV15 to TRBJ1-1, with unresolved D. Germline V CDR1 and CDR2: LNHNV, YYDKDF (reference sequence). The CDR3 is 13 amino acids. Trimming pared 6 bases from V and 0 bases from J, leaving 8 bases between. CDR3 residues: CATRDGMNTEAFF. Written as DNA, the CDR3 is TGTGCCACCAGGGACGGGATGAACACTGAAGCTTTCTTT.

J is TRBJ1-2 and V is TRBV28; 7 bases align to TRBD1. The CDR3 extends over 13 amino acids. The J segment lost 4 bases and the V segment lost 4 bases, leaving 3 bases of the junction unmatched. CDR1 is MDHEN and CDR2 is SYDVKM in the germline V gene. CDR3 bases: TGTGCCAGCAGTTCCGGGACAGCCTATGGCTACACCTTC. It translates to CASSSGTAYGYTF.

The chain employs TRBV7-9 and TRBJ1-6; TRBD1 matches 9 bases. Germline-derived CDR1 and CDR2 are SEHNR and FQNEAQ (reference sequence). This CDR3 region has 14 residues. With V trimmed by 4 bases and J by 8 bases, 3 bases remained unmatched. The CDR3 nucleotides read TGTGCCAGCAGCTCCAGGACAGGGGATTCACCCCTCCACTTT. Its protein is CASSSRTGDSPLHF.

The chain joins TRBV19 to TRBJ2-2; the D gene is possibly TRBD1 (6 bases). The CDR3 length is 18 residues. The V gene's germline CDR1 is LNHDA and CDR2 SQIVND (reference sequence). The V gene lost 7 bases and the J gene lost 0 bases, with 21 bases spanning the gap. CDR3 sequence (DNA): TGTGCCAGTACCACAGGGTACGGGCTGGCCGCGAACACCGGGGAGCTGTTTTTT. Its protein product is CASTTGYGLAANTGELFF.

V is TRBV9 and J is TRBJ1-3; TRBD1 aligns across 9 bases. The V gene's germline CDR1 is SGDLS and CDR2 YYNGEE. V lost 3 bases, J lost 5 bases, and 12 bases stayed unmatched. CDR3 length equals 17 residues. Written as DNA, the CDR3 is TGTGCCAGCAGCGGTCGGTACGAGACAGGGGGTAGAAACACCATATATTTT. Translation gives CASSGRYETGGRNTIYF.